This T cell receptor (beta chain) was captured in a study of blood T cell repertoires in COVID-19. Study in general: Donors in the United States, Italy and Spain gave samples during acute or convalescent COVID-19. Sources were T cells, B-cell-depleted T cells, or PBMCs; the material itself was cDNA or gDNA.

Original processing methods: For nucleated cells, counts were estimated from reference gene primer amplification. The method was immunoSEQ multiplex PCR; TCRdb's version includes in-frame clones alone and lacks a portion of them. V, J and clone size reflect that table, while D and trimming were determined from the DNA. The sample yields under 350,000 clones, about 86% seen once. V shed 5 bases, J shed 5 bases, and the junction held 6 bases outside the gene matches. Germline assignment: CDR1 KGHDR and CDR2 SFDVKD. CDR3 length: 14 residues. The sequence came from a man between 18 and 35 years old with active or convalescent COVID-19. The J gene is TRBJ2-5, the V gene TRBV24-1; 8 positions match TRBD1. The sample consisted of peripheral blood. The CDR3 DNA sequence: TGTGCCACCAGTGCATCGACAGGGGTGGAGACCCAGTACTTC. This translates into CATSASTGVETQYF.